The sequence of this TCR beta chain was determined in a study of cytomegalovirus exposure and HLA in healthy donors. J gave up 4 bases and V 5 bases, and 7 bases lay outside the gene matches. The CDR3 has 14 amino acids. CDR1 and CDR2 from the germline V gene are KGHSH and LQKENI. Use of 60 Vbeta and 13 Jbeta primers characterized the PCR. The table came from immunoSEQ multiplex PCR; TCRdb's copy has only in-frame clones and leaves some out. The clone table shows 130,000 or so clones, with the ten largest holding roughly 2%. The rearrangement links TRBV18 to TRBJ1-1; 7 positions agree with TRBD1. This TCR was recovered from a woman aged 55-70 years in good health and CMV-seronegative. The sequencing sample was made of PBMCs. DNA for the CDR3: TGTGCCAGCTCAGCTACAGGGGTGGTCACTGAAGCTTTCTTT. Translated, it gives CASSATGVVTEAFF.